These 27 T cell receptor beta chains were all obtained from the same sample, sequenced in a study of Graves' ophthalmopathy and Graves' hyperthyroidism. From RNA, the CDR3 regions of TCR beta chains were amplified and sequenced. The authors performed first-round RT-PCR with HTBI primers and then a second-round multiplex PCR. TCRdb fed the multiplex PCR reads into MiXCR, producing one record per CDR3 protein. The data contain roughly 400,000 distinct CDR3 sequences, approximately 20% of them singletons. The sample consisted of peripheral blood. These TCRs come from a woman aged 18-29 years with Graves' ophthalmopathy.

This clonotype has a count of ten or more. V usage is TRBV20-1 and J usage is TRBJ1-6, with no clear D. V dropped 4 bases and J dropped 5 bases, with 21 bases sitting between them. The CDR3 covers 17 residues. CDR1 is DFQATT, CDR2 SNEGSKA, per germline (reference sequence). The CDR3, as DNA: TGCAGTGCTAAGGGAGGCAGCGGAACTTCCAATAATTCACCCCTCCACTTT. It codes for CSAKGGSGTSNNSPLHF.

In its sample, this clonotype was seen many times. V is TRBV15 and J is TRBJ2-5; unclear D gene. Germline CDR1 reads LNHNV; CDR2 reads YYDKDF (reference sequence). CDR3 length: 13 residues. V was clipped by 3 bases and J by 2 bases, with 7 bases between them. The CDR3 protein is CATSRPSQETQYF. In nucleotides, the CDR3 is TGTGCCACCAGCAGGCCCTCACAAGAGACCCAGTACTTC.

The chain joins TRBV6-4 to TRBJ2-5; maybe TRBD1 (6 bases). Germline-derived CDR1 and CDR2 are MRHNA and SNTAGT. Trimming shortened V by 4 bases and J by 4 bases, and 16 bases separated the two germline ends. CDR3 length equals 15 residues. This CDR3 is CASSASSGQSETQYF. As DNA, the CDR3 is TGTGCCAGCAGTGCCTCTTCCGGACAGTCAGAGACCCAGTACTTC.

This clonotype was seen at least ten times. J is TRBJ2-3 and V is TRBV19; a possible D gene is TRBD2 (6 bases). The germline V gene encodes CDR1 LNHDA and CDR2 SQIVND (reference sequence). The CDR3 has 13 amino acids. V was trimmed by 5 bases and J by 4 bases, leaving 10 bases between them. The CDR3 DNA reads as TGTGCCAGTAGTCCCTGGGGGGCAGATACGCAGTATTTT. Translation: CASSPWGADTQYF.

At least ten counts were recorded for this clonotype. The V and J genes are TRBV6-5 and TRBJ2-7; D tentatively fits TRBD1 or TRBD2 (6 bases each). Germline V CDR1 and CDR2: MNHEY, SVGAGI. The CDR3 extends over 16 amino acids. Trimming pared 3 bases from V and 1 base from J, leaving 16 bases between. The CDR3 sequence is CASSYLRLDRSYEQYF. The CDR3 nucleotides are TGTGCCAGCAGTTATCTCCGACTAGACAGGTCCTACGAGCAGTACTTC.

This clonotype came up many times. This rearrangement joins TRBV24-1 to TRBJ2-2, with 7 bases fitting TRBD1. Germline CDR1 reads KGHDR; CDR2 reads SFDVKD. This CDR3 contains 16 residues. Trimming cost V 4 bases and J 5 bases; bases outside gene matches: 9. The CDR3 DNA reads TGTGCCACCAGTGACCCGAGACAGGGTCGAACCGGGGAGCTGTTTTTT. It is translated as CATSDPRQGRTGELFF.

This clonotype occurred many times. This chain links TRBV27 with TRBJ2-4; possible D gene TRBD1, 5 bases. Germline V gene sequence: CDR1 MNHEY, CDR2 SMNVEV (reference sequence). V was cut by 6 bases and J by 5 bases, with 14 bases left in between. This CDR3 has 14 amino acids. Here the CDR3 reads CASSPQGHENIQYF. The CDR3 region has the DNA TGTGCCAGCAGCCCCCAGGGCCACGAAAACATTCAGTACTTC.

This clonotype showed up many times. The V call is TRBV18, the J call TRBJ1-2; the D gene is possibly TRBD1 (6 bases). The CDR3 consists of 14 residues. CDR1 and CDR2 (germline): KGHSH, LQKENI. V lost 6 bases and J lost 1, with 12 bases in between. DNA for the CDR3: TGTGCCAGCTCCCCCGGACAGCTTAACTATGGCTACACCTTC. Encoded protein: CASSPGQLNYGYTF.

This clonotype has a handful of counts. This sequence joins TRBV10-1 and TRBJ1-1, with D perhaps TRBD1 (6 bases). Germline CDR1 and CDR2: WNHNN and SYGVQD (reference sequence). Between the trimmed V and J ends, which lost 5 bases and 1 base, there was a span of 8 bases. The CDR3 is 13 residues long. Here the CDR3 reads CASSRDKNTEAFF. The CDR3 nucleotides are TGCGCCAGCAGTCGGGACAAGAACACTGAAGCTTTCTTT.

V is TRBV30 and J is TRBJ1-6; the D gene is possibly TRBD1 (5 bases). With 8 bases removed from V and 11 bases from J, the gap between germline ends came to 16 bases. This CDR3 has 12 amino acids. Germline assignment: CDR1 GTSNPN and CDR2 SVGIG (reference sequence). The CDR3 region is CASQGDLAPLHF. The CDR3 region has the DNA TGTGCCAGCCAGGGTGACCTGGCACCCCTCCACTTT.

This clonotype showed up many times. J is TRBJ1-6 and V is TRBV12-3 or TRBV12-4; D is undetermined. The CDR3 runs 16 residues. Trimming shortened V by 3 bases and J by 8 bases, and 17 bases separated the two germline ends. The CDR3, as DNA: TGTGCCAGCAGTTTGGACCGATCTCCCCATCATTCACCCCTCCACTTT. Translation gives CASSLDRSPHHSPLHF.

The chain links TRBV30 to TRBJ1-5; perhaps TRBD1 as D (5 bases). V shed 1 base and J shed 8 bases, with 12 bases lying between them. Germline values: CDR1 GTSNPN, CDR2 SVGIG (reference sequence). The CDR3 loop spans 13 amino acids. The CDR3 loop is CAWSGDGREPQHF. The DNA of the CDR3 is TGTGCCTGGAGTGGGGACGGGAGGGAGCCCCAGCATTTT. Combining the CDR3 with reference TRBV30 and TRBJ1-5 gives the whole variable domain SQTIHQWPATLVQPVGSPLSLECTVEGTSNPNLYWYRQAAGRGLQLLFYSVGIGQISSEVPQNLSASRPQDRQFILSSKKLLLSDSGFYLCAWSGDGREPQHFGDGTRLSIL.

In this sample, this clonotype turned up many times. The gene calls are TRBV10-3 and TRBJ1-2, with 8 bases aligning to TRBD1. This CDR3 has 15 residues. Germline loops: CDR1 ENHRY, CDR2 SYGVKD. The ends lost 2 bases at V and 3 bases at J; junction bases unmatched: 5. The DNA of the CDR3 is TGTGCCATCAGTGAGCTCAGGGGGCAGGACTATGGCTACACCTTC. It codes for CAISELRGQDYGYTF.

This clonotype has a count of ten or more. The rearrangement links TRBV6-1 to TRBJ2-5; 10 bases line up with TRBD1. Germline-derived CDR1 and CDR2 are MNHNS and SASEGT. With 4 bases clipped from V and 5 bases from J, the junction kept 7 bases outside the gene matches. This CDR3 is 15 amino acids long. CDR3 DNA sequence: TGTGCCAGCAGTGTCCCGGGACAGGGGATTGAGACCCAGTACTTC. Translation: CASSVPGQGIETQYF.

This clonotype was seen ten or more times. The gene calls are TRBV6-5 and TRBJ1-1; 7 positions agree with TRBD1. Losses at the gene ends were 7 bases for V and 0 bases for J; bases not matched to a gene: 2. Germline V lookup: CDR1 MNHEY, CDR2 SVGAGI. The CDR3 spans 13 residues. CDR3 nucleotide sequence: TGTGCCAGCATCGACAGGGTGAACACTGAAGCTTTCTTT. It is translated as CASIDRVNTEAFF.

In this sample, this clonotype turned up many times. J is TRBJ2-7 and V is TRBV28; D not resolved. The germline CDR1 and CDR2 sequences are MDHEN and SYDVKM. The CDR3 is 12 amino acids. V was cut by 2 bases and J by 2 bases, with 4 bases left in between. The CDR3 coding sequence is TGTGCCAGCAGTTTACCGACCTACGAGCAGTACTTC. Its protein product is CASSLPTYEQYF.

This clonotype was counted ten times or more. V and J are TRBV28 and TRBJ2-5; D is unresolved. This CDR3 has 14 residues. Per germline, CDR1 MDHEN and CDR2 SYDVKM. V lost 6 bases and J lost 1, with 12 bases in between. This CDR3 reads CASSLGGPQETQYF. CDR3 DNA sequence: TGTGCCAGCAGCCTTGGTGGACCCCAAGAGACCCAGTACTTC.

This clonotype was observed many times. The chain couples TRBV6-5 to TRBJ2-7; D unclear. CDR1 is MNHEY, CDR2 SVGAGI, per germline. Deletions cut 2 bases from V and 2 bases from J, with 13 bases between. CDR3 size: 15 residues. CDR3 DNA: TGTGCCAGCAGTTACCGGGTTGGGGTCCCCTACGAGCAGTACTTC. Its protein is CASSYRVGVPYEQYF.

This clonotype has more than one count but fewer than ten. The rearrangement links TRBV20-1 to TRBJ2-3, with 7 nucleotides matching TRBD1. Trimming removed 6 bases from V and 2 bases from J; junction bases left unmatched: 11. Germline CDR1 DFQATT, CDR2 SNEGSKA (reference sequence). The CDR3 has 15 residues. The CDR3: CSAGKGTDLTDTQYF. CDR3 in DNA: TGCAGTGCAGGGAAAGGGACAGACCTCACAGATACGCAGTATTTT.

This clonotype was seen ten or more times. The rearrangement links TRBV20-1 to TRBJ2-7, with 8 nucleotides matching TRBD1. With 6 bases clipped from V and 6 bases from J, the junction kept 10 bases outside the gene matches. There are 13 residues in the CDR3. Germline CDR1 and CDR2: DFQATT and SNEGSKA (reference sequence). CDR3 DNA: TGCAGTGCCACCCAGGGGGCGATCATCGAGCAGTACTTC. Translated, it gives CSATQGAIIEQYF.

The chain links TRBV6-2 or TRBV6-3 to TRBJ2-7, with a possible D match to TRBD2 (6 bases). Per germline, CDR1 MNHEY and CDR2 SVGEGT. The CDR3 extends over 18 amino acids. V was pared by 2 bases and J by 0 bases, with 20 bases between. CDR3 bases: TGTGCCAGCAGTTACACGGGACTCGACACTCCTGGCTCCTACGAGCAGTACTTC. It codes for CASSYTGLDTPGSYEQYF.

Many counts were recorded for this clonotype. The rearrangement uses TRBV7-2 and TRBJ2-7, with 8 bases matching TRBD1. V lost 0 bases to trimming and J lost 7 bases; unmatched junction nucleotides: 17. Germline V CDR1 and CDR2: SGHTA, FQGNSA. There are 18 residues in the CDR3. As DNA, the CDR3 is TGTGCCAGCAGCTTAGCTTTGGCGGCAGGGGGCCCTGAGGGAGAGCAGTACTTC. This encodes CASSLALAAGGPEGEQYF.

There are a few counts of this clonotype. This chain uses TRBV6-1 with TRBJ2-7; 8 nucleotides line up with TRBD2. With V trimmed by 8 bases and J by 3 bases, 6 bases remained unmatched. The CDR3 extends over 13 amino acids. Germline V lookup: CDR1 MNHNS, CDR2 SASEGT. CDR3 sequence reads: CASSAGGGYEQYF. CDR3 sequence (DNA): TGTGCCAGCTCGGCGGGGGGAGGCTACGAGCAGTACTTC.

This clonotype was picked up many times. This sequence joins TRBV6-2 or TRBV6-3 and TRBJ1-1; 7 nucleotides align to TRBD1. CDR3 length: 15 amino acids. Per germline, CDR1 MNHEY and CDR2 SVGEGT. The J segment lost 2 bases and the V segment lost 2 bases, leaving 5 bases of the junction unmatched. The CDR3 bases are TGTGCCAGCAGTTACCGCGACAGGGTTAACACTGAAGCTTTCTTT. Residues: CASSYRDRVNTEAFF.

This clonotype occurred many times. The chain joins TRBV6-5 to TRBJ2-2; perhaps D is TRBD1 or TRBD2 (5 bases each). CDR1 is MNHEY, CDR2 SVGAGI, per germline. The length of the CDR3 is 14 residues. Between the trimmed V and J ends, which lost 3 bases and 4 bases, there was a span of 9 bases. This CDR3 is CASSYGTLTGELFF. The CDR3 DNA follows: TGTGCCAGCAGTTATGGGACCCTCACCGGGGAGCTGTTTTTT.

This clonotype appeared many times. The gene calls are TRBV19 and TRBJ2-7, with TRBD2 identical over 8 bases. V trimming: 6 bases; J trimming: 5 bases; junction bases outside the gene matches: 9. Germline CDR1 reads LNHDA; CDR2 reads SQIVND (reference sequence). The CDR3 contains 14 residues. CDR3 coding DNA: TGTGCCAGTAGCCCGACTAGCGCTGGGAACGAGCAGTACTTC. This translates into CASSPTSAGNEQYF.

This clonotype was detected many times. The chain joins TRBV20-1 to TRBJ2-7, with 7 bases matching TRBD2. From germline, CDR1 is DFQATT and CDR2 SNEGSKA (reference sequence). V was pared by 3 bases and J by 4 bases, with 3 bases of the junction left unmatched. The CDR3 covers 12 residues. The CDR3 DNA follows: TGCAGTGCTAGCGGGGGGAAGTACGAGCAGTACTTC. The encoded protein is CSASGGKYEQYF.